What follows are 16 T cell receptor beta chains derived from one specimen sequenced in a study of a mutant IDH1 vaccine in newly diagnosed glioma. Time point here: baseline, week 1 (first vaccination visit). The treatment here: pre-vaccination baseline after standard-of-care therapy. The repertoire was sequenced with immunoSEQ multiplex PCR; TCRdb's copy has only in-frame clones and lacks some. The sample includes 80,000 to 100,000 clones, about four fifths of them seen just once. The material sequenced was PBMCs, taken from a glioma patient treated with radiotherapy, temozolomide or both. The receptor set was obtained from a man aged 40-50 years with glioma.

The chain links TRBV29-1 to TRBJ2-4; TRBD2 matches at 14 bases. The V segment lost 7 bases and the J segment 8 bases; nucleotides outside the gene matches: 4. Germline V gene lookup returns CDR1 SQVTM and CDR2 ANQGSEA. The length of the CDR3 is 13 residues. CDR3 nucleotides: TGCAGCGCATCGGGACTAGCGGGAGACATTCAGTACTTC. Translated, it gives CSASGLAGDIQYF.

In regard to this clone: Given a much more abundant clone one base away, this may be a read error. The rearrangement links TRBV5-4 to TRBJ2-7; possibly TRBD1 or TRBD2 for D (6 bases each). The CDR3 has 16 amino acids. Germline assignment: CDR1 SGHNT and CDR2 YYREEE (reference sequence). V gave up 4 bases and J gave up 7 bases, with 24 bases separating them. The CDR3 reads CASSQDGVGRGREQYF. In DNA, the CDR3 is TGTGCCAGCAGCCAAGATGGGGTGGGAAGGGGGAGGGAGCAGTACTTC.

This clone was found a few times. Other DNA sequences in the sample encode the same CDR3. The chain couples TRBV19 to TRBJ2-1; TRBD1 aligns across 7 bases. CDR1 LNHDA and CDR2 SQIVND come from the germline V gene (reference sequence). This CDR3 spans 15 amino acids. V trimming: 6 bases; J trimming: 0 bases; junction bases outside the gene matches: 5. CDR3 sequence: CASRLDRSSYNEQFF. The CDR3 coding sequence is TGTGCCAGTAGACTGGACAGGAGCTCCTACAATGAGCAGTTCTTC. The whole variable domain, filled in from reference TRBV19 and TRBJ2-1, reads DGGITQSPKYLFRKEGQNVTLSCEQNLNHDAMYWYRQDPGQGLRLIYYSQIVNDFQKGDIAEGYSVSREKKESFPLTVTSAQKNPTAFYLCASRLDRSSYNEQFFGPGTRLTVL.

The gene calls are TRBV5-1 and TRBJ2-5; no clear D. Germline CDR1 reads SGHRS; CDR2 reads YFSETQ. The CDR3 spans 15 residues. V lost 0 bases to trimming and J lost 4 bases, with 13 bases between them. The CDR3 bases are TGCGCCAGCAGCTTGGTTCGGTCAGTAGGAGAGACCCAGTACTTC. As protein: CASSLVRSVGETQYF.

The V call is TRBV13, the J call TRBJ1-4; perhaps TRBD1 as D (6 bases). V was cut by 2 bases and J by 4 bases, with 17 bases left in between. CDR1 and CDR2 (germline): PRHDT, FYEKMQ (reference sequence). The CDR3 runs to 17 residues. DNA for the CDR3: TGTGCCAGCAGCTTAAAAATGGGGGCCGACTTTAATGAAAAACTGTTTTTT. It is translated as CASSLKMGADFNEKLFF.

V usage is TRBV11-2 and J usage is TRBJ2-2; D is unresolved. The CDR3 has 17 residues. Germline V gene data show CDR1 as SGHAT and CDR2 as FQNNGV. Trimming left V 1 base short and J 6 bases short, with 18 bases between. Here the CDR3 DNA reads TGTGCCAGCAGCTTAGGGGTCGGTGGGGTAGGAGCCGGGGAGCTGTTTTTT. Amino acids: CASSLGVGGVGAGELFF.

CDR3 DNA sequence: TGTGCCAGCAGCTTGGATCGGCGAACTAGCACAGATACGCAGTATTTT. It yields the protein CASSLDRRTSTDTQYF. The chain recombines TRBV5-4 with TRBJ2-3; no clear D. Germline-derived CDR1 and CDR2 are SGHNT and YYREEE (reference sequence). V was clipped by 0 bases and J by 0 bases, with 11 bases between them. The CDR3 extends over 16 amino acids.

The chain employs TRBV28 and TRBJ2-7, with no clear D. Germline V gene sequence: CDR1 MDHEN, CDR2 SYDVKM. The germline V and J ends were trimmed by 5 bases and 3 bases, with 14 bases remaining between them. This CDR3 is built from 14 residues. CDR3 nucleotide sequence: TGTGCCAGCAGTCCCTTACAACCCTTCTACGAGCAGTACTTC. Translated, it gives CASSPLQPFYEQYF. The full variable domain, with the rest looked up from reference TRBV28 and TRBJ2-7, is DVKVTQSSRYLVKRTGEKVFLECVQDMDHENMFWYRQDPGLGLRLIYFSYDVKMKEKGDIPEGYSVSREKKERFSLILESASTNQTSMYLCASSPLQPFYEQYFGPGTRLTVT.

The chain links TRBV6-6 to TRBJ2-1; D possibly uses TRBD1 or TRBD2 (5 bases each). The CDR3 totals 12 residues. Germline assignment: CDR1 MNHNY and CDR2 SVGAGI (reference sequence). V was cut by 1 base and J by 7 bases, with 5 bases left in between. In DNA form, the CDR3 reads TGTGCCAGCAGTTACTGGGGGAATGAGCAGTTCTTC. The encoded protein is CASSYWGNEQFF.

The rearrangement links TRBV4-2 to TRBJ1-2, with 9 positions matching TRBD1. The CDR3 runs 17 residues. V dropped 4 bases and J dropped 3; count of bases not matched to a gene: 12. Per germline, CDR1 LGHNA and CDR2 YNFKEQ. The CDR3 DNA follows: TGTGCCAGCAGCCTAGAGCAGTCCGGGACAGGGCACTATGGCTACACCTTC. This encodes CASSLEQSGTGHYGYTF.

The chain couples TRBV25-1 to TRBJ2-5, with D maybe TRBD1 (6 bases). CDR3 size: 15 residues. Germline V CDR1 and CDR2: MGHDK, SYGVNS. V lost 2 bases, J lost 2 bases, and 12 bases lay in between. The CDR3 sequence: CASSELGRGQETQYF. The CDR3 DNA reads TGTGCCAGCAGTGAACTGGGCAGGGGTCAAGAGACCCAGTACTTC.

This clone showed up just once. The rearrangement links TRBV2 to TRBJ2-1, with TRBD2 matching over 14 bases. Trimming removed 7 bases from V and 7 bases from J; junction bases left unmatched: 12. Germline V gene lookup returns CDR1 SNHLY and CDR2 FYNNEI. The CDR3 is 17 amino acids. CDR3 sequence: CASTGTSGSLIKNEQFF. The CDR3 nucleotides read TGTGCCAGCACCGGGACTAGCGGGAGTTTAATCAAAAATGAGCAGTTCTTC.

Details on this clone: Sequence at one end of the junction differs from germline and may be a read error. The genes are TRBV7-7 and TRBJ2-7; 7 bases fit TRBD1. Germline CDR1 and CDR2: SSHAT and FNYEAQ (reference sequence). The CDR3 sequence is 15 residues long. The CDR3 spells CASSFSTGVGAEQYF. CDR3 bases: TGTGCTAGCAGCTTTAGTACAGGGGTTGGGGCCGAGCAGTACTTC.

V is TRBV5-6 and J is TRBJ1-6, with D possibly being TRBD1 (5 bases). The germline V and J ends were trimmed by 2 bases and 4 bases, with 10 bases remaining between them. The CDR3 is 15 residues long. Germline CDR1 SGHDT, CDR2 YYEEEE. The CDR3 sequence is CASSLLTDYNSPLHF. CDR3 nucleotides: TGTGCCAGCAGCTTACTGACAGATTATAATTCACCCCTCCACTTT.

The rearrangement uses TRBV7-2 and TRBJ2-3, with 9 bases fitting TRBD2. Germline CDR1 and CDR2: SGHTA and FQGNSA. The CDR3 is 19 amino acids. V shed 2 bases, J shed 0 bases, and the junction held 12 bases outside the gene matches. The CDR3 sequence is CASSLRNSGSPSSTDTQYF. The CDR3, as DNA: TGTGCCAGCAGCTTAAGGAATAGCGGGAGCCCCTCTAGCACAGATACGCAGTATTTT.

The CDR3 region is CARAPTGAPLEQYF. DNA for the CDR3: TGTGCCAGAGCCCCAACAGGGGCTCCGCTTGAGCAGTACTTC. The chain recombines TRBV5-3 with TRBJ2-7; 7 bases are shared with TRBD1. TRBV5-3 belongs to the ORF category, with a function that is uncertain. This CDR3 comprises 14 residues. V lost 7 bases and J lost 7; bases outside the gene matches: 14.